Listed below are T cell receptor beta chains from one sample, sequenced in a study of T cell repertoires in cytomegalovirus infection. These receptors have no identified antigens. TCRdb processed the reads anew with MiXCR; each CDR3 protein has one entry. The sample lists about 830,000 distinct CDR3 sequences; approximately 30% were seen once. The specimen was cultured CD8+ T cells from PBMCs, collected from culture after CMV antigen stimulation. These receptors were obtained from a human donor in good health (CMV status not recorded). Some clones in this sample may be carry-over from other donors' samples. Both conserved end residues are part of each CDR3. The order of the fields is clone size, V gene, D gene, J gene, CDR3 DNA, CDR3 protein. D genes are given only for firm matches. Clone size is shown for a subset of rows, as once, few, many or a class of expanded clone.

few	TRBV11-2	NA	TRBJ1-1	TGTGCCAGCAGCTTAATCTCAATGAACACTGAAGCTTTCTTT	CASSLISMNTEAFF
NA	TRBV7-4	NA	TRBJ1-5	TGTGCCAGCGGACATAATAGCAATCAGCCCCAGCATTTT	CASGHNSNQPQHF
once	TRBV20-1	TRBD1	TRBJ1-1	TGCAGTGCTAGAGATGCCCAGGGGGACACTGAAGCTTTCTTT	CSARDAQGDTEAFF
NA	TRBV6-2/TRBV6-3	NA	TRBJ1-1	TGTGCCAGCAGTTACTTTGGAGGAGGGAACACTGAAGCTTTCTTT	CASSYFGGGNTEAFF
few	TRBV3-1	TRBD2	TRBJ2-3	TGTGCCAGCAGCAAGGGACCTAGCGGGGGTCCCAAGGATACGCAGTATTTT	CASSKGPSGGPKDTQYF
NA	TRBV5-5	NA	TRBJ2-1	TGTGCCACCCAGCTGCTAGAGAGTGTCTACAATGAGCAGTTCTTC	CATQLLESVYNEQFF
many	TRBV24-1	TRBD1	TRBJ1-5	TGTGCCGCGGACAGGCGGCGAAGATCGCCCCAGCATTTT	CAADRRRRSPQHF
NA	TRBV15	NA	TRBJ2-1	TGTGCCACCAGCAGAGATTGGGTGGATGAGCAATTCTTC	CATSRDWVDEQFF
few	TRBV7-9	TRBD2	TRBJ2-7	TGTGCCAGCAGCCTATGGACTAGCGGGGGCCTCTACGAGCAGTACTTC	CASSLWTSGGLYEQYF
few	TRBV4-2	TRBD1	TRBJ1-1	TGTGCCAGCAGCCATGCTGCCGGGACAGGGAGCACTGAAGCTTTCTTT	CASSHAAGTGSTEAFF
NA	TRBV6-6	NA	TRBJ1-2	TGTGCCAGCAGTAAAGGGGAGGGCTATGGTGGCTACACCTTC	CASSKGEGYGGYTF
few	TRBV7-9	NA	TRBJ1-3	TGTGCCAGCAGCTTAAACAGCCCCTCTGGAAACACCATATATTTT	CASSLNSPSGNTIYF
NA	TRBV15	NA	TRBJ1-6	TGTGCCACCAGCAGATTAACCGGGTCCATAGAAAATTCACCCCTCCACTTT	CATSRLTGSIENSPLHF
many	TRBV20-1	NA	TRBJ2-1	TGCAGTGCCACCCATTTCTTAAGGGGCGATGAGCAGTTCTTC	CSATHFLRGDEQFF
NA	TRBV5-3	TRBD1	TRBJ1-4	TGTGCCAGCAGCGGTCCGGGACAGGCTAATGAAAAACTGTTTTTT	CASSGPGQANEKLFF
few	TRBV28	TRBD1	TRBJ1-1	TGTGCCAGCGGTCAGGGGGCCTTGACTGAAGCTTTCTTT	CASGQGALTEAFF
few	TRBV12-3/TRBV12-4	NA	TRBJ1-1	TGTGCCAGCAGTCGGGACGGGAAAGCTTTCTTT	CASSRDGKAFF
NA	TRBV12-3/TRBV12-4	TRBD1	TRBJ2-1	TGTGCCAGCAGTACCCCCCGGGACAGGGGACACAATGAGCAGTTCTTC	CASSTPRDRGHNEQFF
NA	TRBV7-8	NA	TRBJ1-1	TGTGCCAGCAGCCCGGGCTCAGTAGAAGCTTTCTTT	CASSPGSVEAFF
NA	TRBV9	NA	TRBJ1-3	TGTGCCAGCAGCGTCGGGACAACTGGAAACACCATATATTTT	CASSVGTTGNTIYF
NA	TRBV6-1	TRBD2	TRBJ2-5	TGTGCCAGCACGGAGCGGGGGGGCCCTCAAGAGACCCAGTACTTC	CASTERGGPQETQYF
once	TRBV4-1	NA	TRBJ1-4	TGCGCCAGCAGCCATGTCGGGGGGCCCGAGGAGATTTTT	CASSHVGGPEEIF
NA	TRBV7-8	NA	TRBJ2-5	TGTGCCAGCAGCTCACTGTTTGGTGTAGAGACCCAGTACTTC	CASSSLFGVETQYF
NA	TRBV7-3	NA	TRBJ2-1	TGTGCCAGCAGCTTAATGGGAGAGCAGTTCTTC	CASSLMGEQFF
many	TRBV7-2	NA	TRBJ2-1	TGTGCCAGCACCGGTCCCCCCCGGTCCTACAATGAGCAGTTCTTC	CASTGPPRSYNEQFF
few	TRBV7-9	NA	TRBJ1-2	TGTGCCAGCAGCTTTACAGTCGGCGGCTATGGCTACACCTTC	CASSFTVGGYGYTF
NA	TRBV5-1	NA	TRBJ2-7	TGCGCCAGCAGCTTGAGACAGGGAGGCTACGAGCAGTACTTC	CASSLRQGGYEQYF
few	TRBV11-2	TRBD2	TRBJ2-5	TGTGCCAGCAGCCACCGACTAGCGGGGGAGTTGGTGGTAGAGACCCAGTACTTC	CASSHRLAGELVVETQYF
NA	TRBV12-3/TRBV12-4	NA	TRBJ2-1	TGTGCCAGCGGTTTAAGCCCTCAAAATGAGCAGTTCTTC	CASGLSPQNEQFF
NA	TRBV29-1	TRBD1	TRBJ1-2	TGCAGCGTTGATACAGGGGGACATAACTATGGCTACACCTTC	CSVDTGGHNYGYTF
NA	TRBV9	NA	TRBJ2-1	TGTGCCAGCAGCGTCGGAGGGGGCCAGAGCTCCTACAATGAGCAGTTCTTC	CASSVGGGQSSYNEQFF
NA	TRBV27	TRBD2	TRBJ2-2	TGTGCCAGCAGTTCCCACCACTTCCTAGCGGGGGAAACGAACACCGGGGAGCTGTTTTTT	CASSSHHFLAGETNTGELFF
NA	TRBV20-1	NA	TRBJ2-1	TGCAGTGCCCCCGGAAGAGGGGCCCAGTTCTTC	CSAPGRGAQFF
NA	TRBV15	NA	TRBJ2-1	TGTGCCACCAGCAGAGCCAGGGATTTCTACAATGAGCAGTTCTTC	CATSRARDFYNEQFF
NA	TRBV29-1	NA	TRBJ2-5	TGCAGCGTTGACGATCTAACGTCAGACACCACCATAGAGACCCAGTACTTC	CSVDDLTSDTTIETQYF
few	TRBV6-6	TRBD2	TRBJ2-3	TGTGCCAGCAGTTGGTTACCCTCGCGGGGGGGCACAGATACGCAGTATTTT	CASSWLPSRGGTDTQYF
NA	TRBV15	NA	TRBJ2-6	TGTGCCACCAGCAGAGATCTTACGGGGGAAGCCTCTGGGGCCAACGTCCTGACTTTC	CATSRDLTGEASGANVLTF
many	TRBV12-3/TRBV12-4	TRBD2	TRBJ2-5	TGTGCCAGCTCCTGGATCGGGACTAGCGGGGAGACCCAGTACTTC	CASSWIGTSGETQYF
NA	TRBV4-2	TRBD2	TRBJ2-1	TGTGCCAGCAGCCAAGTGCACGAGCGGGGGTACGGTGAGCAGTTCTTC	CASSQVHERGYGEQFF
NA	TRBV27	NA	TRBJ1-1	TGTGCCAGCCTCGGGGGAGACAGGACTGAAGCTTTCTTT	CASLGGDRTEAFF
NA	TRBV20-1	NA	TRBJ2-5	TGCAGTGCATCGGACCTTCAAGTGGCCACCCCTCCCCTACAAGAGACCCAGTACTTC	CSASDLQVATPPLQETQYF
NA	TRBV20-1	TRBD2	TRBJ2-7	TGCAGTGCTAGGCGGGGGAGTCACGAGCAGTACTTC	CSARRGSHEQYF
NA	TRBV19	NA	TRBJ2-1	TGTGCCAGTAGTATCGGTAGCGGCAATGAGCAGTTCTTC	CASSIGSGNEQFF
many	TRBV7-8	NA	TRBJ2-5	TGTGCCAGCAGCTTAGCTGGGGCGAGGGAGACCCAGTACTTC	CASSLAGARETQYF
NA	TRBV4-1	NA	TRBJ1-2	TGCGCCAGCAGCCAAGAAATTGGGTTCGGGTATGGCTACACCTTC	CASSQEIGFGYGYTF
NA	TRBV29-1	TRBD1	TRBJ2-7	TGCAGCGTCCCGGGACAGGGCTCCTACGAGCAGTACTTC	CSVPGQGSYEQYF
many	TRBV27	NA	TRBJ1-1	TGTGCCACACGTGCCTGGGGGGGGTTGGGCACTGAAGCTTTCTTT	CATRAWGGLGTEAFF
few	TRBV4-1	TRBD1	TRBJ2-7	TGCGCCAGCAGCCGTGGGACAGGCTACGAGCAGTACTTC	CASSRGTGYEQYF
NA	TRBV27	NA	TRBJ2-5	TGTGCCAGCAGTTTCCAAAGGGGGGAGACCCAGTACTTC	CASSFQRGETQYF